A single sample is the source of the 21 T cell receptor beta chains below, sequenced in a study of cytomegalovirus exposure and HLA in healthy donors (dated by TCRdb to 2015 to 2018). Receptor libraries were prepared by the immunoSEQ multiplex PCR assay. The multiplex PCR relied on a mix of 60 forward primers for TCR Vbeta segments and 13 reverse primers for TCR Jbeta segments. TCRdb obtained this table from immuneACCESS and retained in-frame rearrangements with V and J assigned. These tables miss some clones; where compared with another copy, unresolved V genes account for less than half of the shortfall, and the remainder is unexplained. This sample is represented by 110,000 to 150,000 clones; around 84% of them were singletons. The ten largest clonotypes hold roughly 2.5% of the sample. Sequencing was done on a sample of PBMCs. The receptors derive from a boy under 10 years old in good health and CMV-seronegative.

This clone was picked up one time. The chain carries TRBV11-3 and TRBJ2-2; D remains ambiguous. This CDR3 has 16 residues. V shed 2 bases and J shed 4 bases, with 14 bases lying between them. Germline V gene data show CDR1 as SGHNT and CDR2 as YENEEA. Here the CDR3 DNA reads TGTGCCAGCAGCTTAAGTCAGCCCTCGGGCACCGGGGAGCTGTTTTTT. It is translated as CASSLSQPSGTGELFF.

This sequence joins TRBV6-5 and TRBJ2-7; D may be TRBD2 (6 bases). This CDR3 region has 13 residues. V was cut by 8 bases and J by 3 bases, with 14 bases left in between. Germline CDR1 is MNHEY and CDR2 is SVGAGI. The CDR3 DNA follows: TGTGCCAGCTGGGGGACTCCCGTCTACGAGCAGTACTTC. Translated, it gives CASWGTPVYEQYF.

V gene TRBV7-9 combines with J gene TRBJ2-7, with 11 nucleotides matching TRBD2. The CDR3 consists of 16 residues. J lost 0 bases, V lost 4 bases, and 5 bases had no gene match. The germline V gene has CDR1 SEHNR and CDR2 FQNEAQ (reference sequence). This chain's CDR3 is CASSSVTSGSSYEQYF. In nucleotides, the CDR3 is TGTGCCAGCAGCTCCGTTACTAGCGGGAGCTCCTACGAGCAGTACTTC.

The V gene is TRBV11-2, the J gene TRBJ2-3; the match to TRBD2 covers 9 bases. The CDR3 runs to 16 residues. V was clipped by 3 bases and J by 1 base; unmatched bases: 5. Germline V CDR1 and CDR2: SGHAT, FQNNGV. The CDR3 DNA sequence: TGTGCCAGCAGCTTTAGCGGGGGTCTACGCACAGATACGCAGTATTTT. Translated, it gives CASSFSGGLRTDTQYF.

The chain couples TRBV4-3 to TRBJ2-4, with a tentative D call TRBD1 (5 bases). CDR3 length: 17 amino acids. The V end was cut by 0 bases, the J end by 0 bases, with 12 bases between. Germline-derived CDR1 and CDR2 are LGHNA and YSLEER. CDR3 in DNA: TGCGCCAGCAGCCAAGATTTCACAGGATTAGCCAAAAACATTCAGTACTTC. It yields the protein CASSQDFTGLAKNIQYF.

The CDR3 sequence: CASSPSYLLADSSYEQYF. In nucleotides, the CDR3 is TGCGCCAGCAGCCCCTCATACTTACTAGCGGATAGCTCCTACGAGCAGTACTTC. The chain uses TRBV5-1 and TRBJ2-7; 8 bases fit TRBD2. Germline V gene lookup returns CDR1 SGHRS and CDR2 YFSETQ. The CDR3 has 18 residues. V lost 4 bases and J lost 0; bases outside the gene matches: 15.

J is TRBJ1-6 and V is TRBV27; 8 positions agree with TRBD1. The CDR3 spans 16 residues. V trimming: 6 bases; J trimming: 7 bases; junction bases outside the gene matches: 11. Germline V gives CDR1 MNHEY, CDR2 SMNVEV (reference sequence). DNA of the CDR3: TGTGCCAGCAGACAAGAAACAGGGGGAGGAAATTCACCCCTCCACTTT. It yields the protein CASRQETGGGNSPLHF.

This sequence joins TRBV27 and TRBJ1-1; 9 bases are a match to TRBD1. The ends lost 8 bases at V and 0 bases at J; junction bases unmatched: 1. The CDR3 consists of 13 residues. Germline V lookup: CDR1 MNHEY, CDR2 SMNVEV (reference sequence). The CDR3 region has the DNA TGTGCCAGCGGGGACAGGGTGAACACTGAAGCTTTCTTT. This gives the protein CASGDRVNTEAFF.

V is TRBV29-1 and J is TRBJ2-3; TRBD1 matches 12 bases. Germline CDR1 and CDR2: SQVTM and ANQGSEA. The ends lost 3 bases at V and 3 bases at J; junction bases unmatched: 4. The CDR3 covers 15 residues. The CDR3 loop is CSVEGGQGATDTQYF. The DNA for the CDR3 is TGCAGCGTTGAGGGGGGACAGGGGGCTACAGATACGCAGTATTTT.

The rearrangement links TRBV10-2 to TRBJ2-7, with 15 bases matching TRBD2. The CDR3 is 17 amino acids. V trimming: 8 bases; J trimming: 7 bases; junction bases outside the gene matches: 15. CDR1 and CDR2 (germline): WSHSY, SAAADI. As DNA, the CDR3 is TGCGCCAGCGGCGGACTAGCGGGAGGGCCGGACCAGGAAGAGCAGTACTTC. It yields the protein CASGGLAGGPDQEEQYF.

This chain links TRBV4-3 with TRBJ2-6; D remains unclear. CDR1 and CDR2 from the germline V gene are LGHNA and YSLEER. This CDR3 comprises 18 residues. Trimming took 0 bases from V and 0 from J, leaving 12 bases between them. The CDR3 spells CASSQDATPFSGANVLTF. The CDR3 DNA sequence: TGCGCCAGCAGCCAAGACGCCACTCCCTTCTCTGGGGCCAACGTCCTGACTTTC.

This chain uses TRBV27 with TRBJ1-2; D might be TRBD1 (6 bases). CDR3 size: 15 residues. Germline V gene lookup returns CDR1 MNHEY and CDR2 SMNVEV (reference sequence). V gave up 5 bases and J gave up 4 bases, with 17 bases separating them. The CDR3 reads CASSMLGGGGYGYTF. Here the CDR3 DNA reads TGTGCCAGCAGTATGCTAGGGGGAGGGGGCTATGGCTACACCTTC.

The rearrangement joins TRBV7-8 to TRBJ2-3; 7 nucleotides match TRBD1. There are 13 residues in the CDR3. The V and J ends lost 5 bases and 6 bases, in that order; junction bases with no gene match: 5. The germline CDR1 and CDR2 sequences are SGHVS and FQNEAQ. The CDR3 spells CASSRQQGDTQYF. The CDR3 DNA sequence: TGTGCCAGCAGCCGACAACAGGGGGATACGCAGTATTTT.

This clone occurred once. The chain carries TRBV10-1 and TRBJ2-1; D is uncertain. Trimming cost V 3 bases and J 0 bases, with 12 bases left between them. The CDR3 has 16 residues. The germline V gene encodes CDR1 WNHNN and CDR2 SYGVQD (reference sequence). CDR3 bases: TGCGCCAGCAGTGACCGGCGACTTGACTCCTACAATGAGCAGTTCTTC. This codes for CASSDRRLDSYNEQFF.

CDR3 amino acids: CASSLLGLYQETQYF. For the CDR3, the DNA is TGCGCCAGCAGCTTATTAGGACTCTATCAAGAGACCCAGTACTTC. The genes are TRBV5-1 and TRBJ2-5, with D perhaps matching TRBD2 (5 bases). Between the trimmed V and J ends, which lost 2 bases and 2 bases, there was a span of 13 bases. Germline V gene data show CDR1 as SGHRS and CDR2 as YFSETQ. The CDR3 runs 15 residues.

The V and J genes are TRBV2 and TRBJ2-6; maybe TRBD1 (6 bases). There are 19 residues in the CDR3. The germline V gene encodes CDR1 SNHLY and CDR2 FYNNEI. The ends were cut back, 7 bases at V and 0 bases at J, with 22 bases in the middle. The CDR3 DNA reads as TGTGCCAGCATCCCAAGGGACACCTTGACGGGCTCTGGGGCCAACGTCCTGACTTTC. Protein sequence: CASIPRDTLTGSGANVLTF.

This chain uses TRBV4-2 with TRBJ2-1; 8 bases match TRBD2. Per germline, CDR1 LGHNA and CDR2 YNFKEQ. The V gene end was trimmed by 3 bases and the J gene end by 4 bases; junction bases not matched to a gene: 8. The CDR3 is 16 amino acids. The CDR3 nucleotides read TGTGCCAGCAGCCATCCCCCGGGACTAGGGTACAATGAGCAGTTCTTC. Translation: CASSHPPGLGYNEQFF.

The rearrangement links TRBV11-2 to TRBJ2-3; TRBD2 matches 10 bases. V dropped 5 bases and J dropped 0; count of bases not matched to a gene: 8. Per the germline V gene, CDR1 is SGHAT and CDR2 is FQNNGV. The CDR3 has 17 amino acids. DNA for the CDR3: TGTGCCAGCAGCGGCCCCGGGACTAGCGAGAGCACAGATACGCAGTATTTT. Protein sequence: CASSGPGTSESTDTQYF.

This rearrangement joins TRBV20-1 to TRBJ2-7, with no clear D. The ends were cut back, 5 bases at V and 4 bases at J, with 6 bases in the middle. The CDR3 spans 10 residues. Germline CDR1 reads DFQATT; CDR2 reads SNEGSKA (reference sequence). CDR3 in amino acids: CSAFQYEQYF. The CDR3 nucleotides are TGCAGTGCTTTTCAGTACGAGCAGTACTTC.

The chain links TRBV6-5 to TRBJ1-2, with a possible D match to TRBD1 (5 bases). The CDR3 runs 13 residues. Trimming cost V 4 bases and J 5 bases, with 11 bases left between them. The germline V gene encodes CDR1 MNHEY and CDR2 SVGAGI. The CDR3 sequence: CASSSDGQYGYTF. Written as DNA, the CDR3 is TGTGCCAGCAGTTCCGACGGACAATATGGCTACACCTTC.

This clone was seen a single time. This CDR3 reads CASSHRVGELFF. Here the CDR3 DNA reads TGCGCCAGCAGCCACAGGGTGGGGGAGCTGTTTTTT. The V call is TRBV5-1, the J call TRBJ2-2; D might be TRBD1 (6 bases). Trimming pared 4 bases from V and 8 bases from J, leaving 9 bases between. The CDR3 is 12 residues long. The germline gives CDR1 SGHRS, CDR2 YFSETQ.